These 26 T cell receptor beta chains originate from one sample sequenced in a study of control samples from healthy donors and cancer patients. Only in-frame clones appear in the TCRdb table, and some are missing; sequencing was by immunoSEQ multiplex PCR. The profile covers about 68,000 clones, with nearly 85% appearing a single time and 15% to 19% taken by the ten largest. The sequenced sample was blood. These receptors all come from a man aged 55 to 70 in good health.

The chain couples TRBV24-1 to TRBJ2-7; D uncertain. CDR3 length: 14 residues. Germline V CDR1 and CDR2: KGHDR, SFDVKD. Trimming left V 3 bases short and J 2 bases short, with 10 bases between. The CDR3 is CATSDIRVPYEQYF. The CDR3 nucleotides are TGTGCCACCAGTGATATAAGGGTCCCCTACGAGCAGTACTTC.

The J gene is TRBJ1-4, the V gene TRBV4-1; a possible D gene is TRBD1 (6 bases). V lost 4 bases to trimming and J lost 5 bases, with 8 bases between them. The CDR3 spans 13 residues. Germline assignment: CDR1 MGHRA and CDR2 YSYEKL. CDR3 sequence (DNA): TGCGCCAGCAGCCCGGGACAAAATGAAAAACTGTTTTTT. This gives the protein CASSPGQNEKLFF.

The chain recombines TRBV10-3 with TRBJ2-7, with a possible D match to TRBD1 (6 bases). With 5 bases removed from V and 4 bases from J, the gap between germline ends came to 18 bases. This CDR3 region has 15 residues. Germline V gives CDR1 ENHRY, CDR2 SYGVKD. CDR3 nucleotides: TGTGCCATCAGTTCTTCCAGGGGCCCCCTTTACGAGCAGTACTTC. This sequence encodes CAISSSRGPLYEQYF.

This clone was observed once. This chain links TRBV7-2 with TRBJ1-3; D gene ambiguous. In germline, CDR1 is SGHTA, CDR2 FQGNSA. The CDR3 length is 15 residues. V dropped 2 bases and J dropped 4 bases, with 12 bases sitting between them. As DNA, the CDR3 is TGTGCCAGCAGCTTAAGAACTAGTACAGGAAACACCATATATTTT. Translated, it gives CASSLRTSTGNTIYF.

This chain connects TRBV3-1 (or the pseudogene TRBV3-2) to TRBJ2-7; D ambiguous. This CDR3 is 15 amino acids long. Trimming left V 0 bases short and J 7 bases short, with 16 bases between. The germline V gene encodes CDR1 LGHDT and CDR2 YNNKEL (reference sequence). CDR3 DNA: TGTGCCAGCAGCCAAGATCTTTTAGGGTTACGGGAGCAGTACTTC. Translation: CASSQDLLGLREQYF.

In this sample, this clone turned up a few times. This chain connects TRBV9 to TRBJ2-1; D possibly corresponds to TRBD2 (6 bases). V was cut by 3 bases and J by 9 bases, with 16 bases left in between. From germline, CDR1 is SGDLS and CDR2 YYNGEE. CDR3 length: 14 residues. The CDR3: CASSAGGRGVEQFF. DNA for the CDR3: TGTGCCAGCAGCGCCGGGGGAAGAGGAGTTGAGCAGTTCTTC.

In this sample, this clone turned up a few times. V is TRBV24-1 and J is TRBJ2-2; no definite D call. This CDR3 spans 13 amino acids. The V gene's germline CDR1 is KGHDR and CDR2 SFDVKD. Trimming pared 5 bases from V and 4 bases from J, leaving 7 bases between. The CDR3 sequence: CATSALTTGELFF. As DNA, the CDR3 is TGTGCCACCAGTGCCCTGACCACCGGGGAGCTGTTTTTT.

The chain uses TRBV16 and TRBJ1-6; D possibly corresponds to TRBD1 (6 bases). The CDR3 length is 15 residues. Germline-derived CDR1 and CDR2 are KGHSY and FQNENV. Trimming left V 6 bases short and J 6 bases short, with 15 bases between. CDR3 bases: TGTGCCAGCAGTCCACAGGGCCCGGCTAATTCACCCCTCCACTTT. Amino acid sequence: CASSPQGPANSPLHF.

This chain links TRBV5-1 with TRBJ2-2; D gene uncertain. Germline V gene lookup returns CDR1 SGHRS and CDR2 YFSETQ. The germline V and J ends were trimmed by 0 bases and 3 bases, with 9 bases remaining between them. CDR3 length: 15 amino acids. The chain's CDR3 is CASSLALADTGELFF. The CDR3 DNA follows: TGCGCCAGCAGCTTGGCCCTTGCGGACACCGGGGAGCTGTTTTTT.

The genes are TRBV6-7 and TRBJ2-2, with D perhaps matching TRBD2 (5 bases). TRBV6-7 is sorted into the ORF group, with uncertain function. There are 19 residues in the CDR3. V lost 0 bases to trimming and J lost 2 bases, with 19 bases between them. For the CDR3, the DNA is TGTGCCAGCAGTTACTCGGACTTCCAAGGGCCCCCAAACACCGGGGAGCTGTTTTTT. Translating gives CASSYSDFQGPPNTGELFF.

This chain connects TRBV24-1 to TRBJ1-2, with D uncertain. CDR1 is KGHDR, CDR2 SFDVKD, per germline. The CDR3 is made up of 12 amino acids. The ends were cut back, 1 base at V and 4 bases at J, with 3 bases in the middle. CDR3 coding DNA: TGTGCCACCAGTGATTTTCGCTATGGCTACACCTTC. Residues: CATSDFRYGYTF.

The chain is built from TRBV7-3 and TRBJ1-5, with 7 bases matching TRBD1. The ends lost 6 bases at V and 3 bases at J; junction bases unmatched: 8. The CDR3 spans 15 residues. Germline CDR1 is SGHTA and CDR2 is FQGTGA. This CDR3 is CASSGRQGLNQPQHF. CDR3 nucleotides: TGTGCCAGCAGTGGACGACAGGGACTCAATCAGCCCCAGCATTTT. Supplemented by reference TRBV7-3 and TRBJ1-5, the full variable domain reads GAGVSQTPSNKVTEKGKYVELRCDPISGHTALYWYRQSLGQGPEFLIYFQGTGAADDSGLPNDRFFAVRPEGSVSTLKIQRTERGDSAVYLCASSGRQGLNQPQHFGDGTRLSIL.

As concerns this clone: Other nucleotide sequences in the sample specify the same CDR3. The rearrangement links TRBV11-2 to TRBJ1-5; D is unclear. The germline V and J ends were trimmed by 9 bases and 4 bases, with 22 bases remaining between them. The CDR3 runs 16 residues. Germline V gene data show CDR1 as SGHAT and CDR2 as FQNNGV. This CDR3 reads CARSGKGQGLNQPQHF. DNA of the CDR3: TGTGCCAGGAGCGGGAAGGGCCAAGGCCTTAATCAGCCCCAGCATTTT.

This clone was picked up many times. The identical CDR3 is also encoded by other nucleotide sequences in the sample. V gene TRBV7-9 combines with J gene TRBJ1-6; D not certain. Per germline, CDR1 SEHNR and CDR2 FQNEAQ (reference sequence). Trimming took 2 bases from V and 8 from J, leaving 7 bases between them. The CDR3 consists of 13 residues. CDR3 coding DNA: TGTGCCAGCAGCTTATCGGCGGATTCACCCCTCCACTTT. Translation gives CASSLSADSPLHF.

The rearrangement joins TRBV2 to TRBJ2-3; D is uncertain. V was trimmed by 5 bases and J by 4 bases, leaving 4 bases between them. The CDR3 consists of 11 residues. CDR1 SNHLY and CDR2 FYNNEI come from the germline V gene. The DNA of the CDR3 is TGTGCCAGCAGTATAGCAGATACGCAGTATTTT. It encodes CASSIADTQYF.

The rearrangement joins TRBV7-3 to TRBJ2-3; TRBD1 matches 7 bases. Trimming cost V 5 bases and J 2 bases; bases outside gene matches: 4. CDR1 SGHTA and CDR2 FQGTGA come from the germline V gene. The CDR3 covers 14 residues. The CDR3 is CASSPDRATDTQYF. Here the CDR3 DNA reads TGTGCCAGCAGCCCTGACAGGGCCACAGATACGCAGTATTTT.

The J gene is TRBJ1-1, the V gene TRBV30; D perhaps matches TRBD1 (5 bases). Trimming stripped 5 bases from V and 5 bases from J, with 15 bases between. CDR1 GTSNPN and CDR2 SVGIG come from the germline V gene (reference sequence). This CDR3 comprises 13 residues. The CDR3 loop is CAWAVGGETEAFF. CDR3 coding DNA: TGTGCCTGGGCCGTTGGGGGTGAGACTGAAGCTTTCTTT.

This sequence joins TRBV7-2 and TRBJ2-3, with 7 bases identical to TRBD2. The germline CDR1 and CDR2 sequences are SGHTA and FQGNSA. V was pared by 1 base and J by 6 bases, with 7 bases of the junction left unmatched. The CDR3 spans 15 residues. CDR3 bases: TGTGCCAGCAGCTTAGTGGGAGGGCCGCAGGATACGCAGTATTTT. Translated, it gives CASSLVGGPQDTQYF.

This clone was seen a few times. CDR3 sequence: CASSPGQGHNEQFF. In DNA, the CDR3 is TGTGCCAGCAGCCCCGGACAGGGACACAATGAGCAGTTCTTC. The chain links TRBV7-3 to TRBJ2-1, with 8 nucleotides matching TRBD1. This CDR3 is built from 14 residues. V trimming: 5 bases; J trimming: 5 bases; junction bases outside the gene matches: 5. CDR1 is SGHTA and CDR2 is FQGTGA in the germline V gene.

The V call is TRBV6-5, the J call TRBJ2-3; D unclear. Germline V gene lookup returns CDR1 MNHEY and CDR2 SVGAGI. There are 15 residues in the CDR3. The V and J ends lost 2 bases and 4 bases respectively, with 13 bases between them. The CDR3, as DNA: TGTGCCAGCAGTTACCTCCTGGCCAGGCCAGATACGCAGTATTTT. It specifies CASSYLLARPDTQYF.

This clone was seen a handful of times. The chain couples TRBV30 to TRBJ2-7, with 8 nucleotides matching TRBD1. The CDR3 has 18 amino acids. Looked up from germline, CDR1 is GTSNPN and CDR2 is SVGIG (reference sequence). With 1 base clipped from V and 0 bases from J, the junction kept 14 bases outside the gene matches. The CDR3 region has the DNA TGTGCCTGGAGTGCCCCACGCATGGACAGGGAAAGCTCCTACGAGCAGTACTTC. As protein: CAWSAPRMDRESSYEQYF.

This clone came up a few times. The CDR3 here is CASSLEGTGGFGNVLTF. The CDR3 bases are TGCGCCAGCAGCTTGGAGGGGACAGGGGGCTTTGGCAACGTCCTGACTTTC. The rearrangement links TRBV5-1 to TRBJ2-6, with TRBD1 matching over 12 bases. Germline CDR1 reads SGHRS; CDR2 reads YFSETQ. The CDR3 runs to 17 residues. J was trimmed by 9 bases and V by 0 bases; bases with no gene match: 7.

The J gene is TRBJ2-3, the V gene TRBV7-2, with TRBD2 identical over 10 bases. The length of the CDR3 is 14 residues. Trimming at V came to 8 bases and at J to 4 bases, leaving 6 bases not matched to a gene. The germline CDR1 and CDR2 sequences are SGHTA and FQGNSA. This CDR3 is CASGSGRAPDTQYF. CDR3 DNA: TGTGCCAGCGGGAGCGGGAGGGCCCCAGATACGCAGTATTTT. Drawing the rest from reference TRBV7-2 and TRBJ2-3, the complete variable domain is GAGVSQSPSNKVTEKGKDVELRCDPISGHTALYWYRQSLGQGLEFLIYFQGNSAPDKSGLPSDRFSAERTGGSVSTLTIQRTQQEDSAVYLCASGSGRAPDTQYFGPGTRLTVL.

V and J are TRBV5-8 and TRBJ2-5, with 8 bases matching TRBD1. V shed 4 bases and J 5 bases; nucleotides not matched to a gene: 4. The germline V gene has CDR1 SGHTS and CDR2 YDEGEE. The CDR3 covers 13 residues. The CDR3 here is CASSRAGGETQYF. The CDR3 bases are TGTGCCAGCAGCAGAGCAGGGGGCGAGACCCAGTACTTC.

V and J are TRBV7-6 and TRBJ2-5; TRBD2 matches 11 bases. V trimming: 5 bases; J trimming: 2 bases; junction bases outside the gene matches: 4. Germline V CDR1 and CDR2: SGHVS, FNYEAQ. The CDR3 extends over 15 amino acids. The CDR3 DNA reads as TGTGCCAGCAGCCCTCGGACTAGCGGGCAAGAGACCCAGTACTTC. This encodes CASSPRTSGQETQYF.

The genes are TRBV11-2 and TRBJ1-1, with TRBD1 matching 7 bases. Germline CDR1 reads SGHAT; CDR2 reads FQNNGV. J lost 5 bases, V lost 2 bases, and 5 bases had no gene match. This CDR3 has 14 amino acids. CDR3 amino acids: CASSLSGGRTEAFF. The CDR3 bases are TGTGCCAGCAGCTTATCAGGGGGTCGAACTGAAGCTTTCTTT.